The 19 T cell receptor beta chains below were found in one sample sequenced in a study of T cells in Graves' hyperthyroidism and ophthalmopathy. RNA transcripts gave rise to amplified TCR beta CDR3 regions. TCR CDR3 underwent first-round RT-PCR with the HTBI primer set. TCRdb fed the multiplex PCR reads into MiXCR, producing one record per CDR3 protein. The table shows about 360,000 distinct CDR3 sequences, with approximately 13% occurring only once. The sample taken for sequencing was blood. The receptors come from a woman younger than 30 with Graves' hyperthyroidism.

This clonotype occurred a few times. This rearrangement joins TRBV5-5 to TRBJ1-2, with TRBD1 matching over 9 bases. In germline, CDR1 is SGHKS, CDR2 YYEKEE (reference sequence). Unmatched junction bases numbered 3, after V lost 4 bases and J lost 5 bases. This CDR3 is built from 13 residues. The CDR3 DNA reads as TGTGCCAGCAGCACAGGGACAGGGTATGGCTACACCTTC. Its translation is CASSTGTGYGYTF. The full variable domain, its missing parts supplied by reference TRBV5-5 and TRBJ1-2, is DAGVTQSPTHLIKTRGQQVTLRCSPISGHKSVSWYQQVLGQGPQFIFQYYEKEERGRGNFPDRFSARQFPNYSSELNVNALLLGDSALYLCASSTGTGYGYTFGSGTRLTVV.

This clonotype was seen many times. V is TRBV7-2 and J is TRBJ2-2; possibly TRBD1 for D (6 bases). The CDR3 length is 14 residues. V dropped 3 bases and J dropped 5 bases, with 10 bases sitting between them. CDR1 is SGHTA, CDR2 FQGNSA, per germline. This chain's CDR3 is CASSFQQGTGELFF. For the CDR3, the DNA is TGTGCCAGCAGCTTTCAGCAGGGGACCGGGGAGCTGTTTTTT.

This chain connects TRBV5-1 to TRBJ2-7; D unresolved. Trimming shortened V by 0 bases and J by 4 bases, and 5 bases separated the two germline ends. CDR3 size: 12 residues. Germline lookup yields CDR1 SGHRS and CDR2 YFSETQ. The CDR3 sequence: CASSLDQYEQYF. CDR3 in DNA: TGCGCCAGCAGCTTGGATCAGTACGAGCAGTACTTC. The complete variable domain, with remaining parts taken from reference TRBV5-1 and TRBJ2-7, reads KAGVTQTPRYLIKTRGQQVTLSCSPISGHRSVSWYQQTPGQGLQFLFEYFSETQRNKGNFPGRFSGRQFSNSRSEMNVSTLELGDSALYLCASSLDQYEQYFGPGTRLTVT.

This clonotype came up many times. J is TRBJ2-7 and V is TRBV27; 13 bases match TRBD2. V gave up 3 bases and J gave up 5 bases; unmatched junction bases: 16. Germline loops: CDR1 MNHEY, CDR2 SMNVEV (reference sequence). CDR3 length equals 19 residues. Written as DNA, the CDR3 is TGTGCCAGCAGTTTTCGGAGTAGGACTAGCGGGAGCATTAACCACGAGCAGTACTTC. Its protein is CASSFRSRTSGSINHEQYF.

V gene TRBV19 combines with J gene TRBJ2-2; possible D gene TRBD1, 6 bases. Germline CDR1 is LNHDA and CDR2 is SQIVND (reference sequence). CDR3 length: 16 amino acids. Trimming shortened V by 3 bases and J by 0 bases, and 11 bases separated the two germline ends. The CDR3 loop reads CASSIWDKPNTGELFF. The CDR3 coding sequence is TGTGCCAGTAGTATCTGGGACAAGCCGAACACCGGGGAGCTGTTTTTT.

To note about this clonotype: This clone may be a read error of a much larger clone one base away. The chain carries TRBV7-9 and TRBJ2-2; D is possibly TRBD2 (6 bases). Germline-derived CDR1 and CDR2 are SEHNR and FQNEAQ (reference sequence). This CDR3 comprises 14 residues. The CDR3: CASSLWTLGGEPFF. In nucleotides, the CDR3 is TGTGCCAGCAGCCTGTGGACGCTCGGCGGGGAGCCGTTTTTT.

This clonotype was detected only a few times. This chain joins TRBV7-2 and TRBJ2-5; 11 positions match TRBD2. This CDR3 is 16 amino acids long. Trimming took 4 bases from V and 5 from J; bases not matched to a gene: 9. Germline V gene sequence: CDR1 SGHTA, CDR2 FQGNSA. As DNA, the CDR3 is TGTGCCAGCAGCTCAGAGGTAGCGGGGGGGTTGGAGACCCAGTACTTC. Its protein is CASSSEVAGGLETQYF.

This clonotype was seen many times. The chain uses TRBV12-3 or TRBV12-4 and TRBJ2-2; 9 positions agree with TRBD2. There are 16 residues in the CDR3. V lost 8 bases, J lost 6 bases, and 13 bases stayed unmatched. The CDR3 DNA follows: TGTGCCAGCCGCGGTTTCGGGACTAGCTATTCCGGGGAGCTGTTTTTT. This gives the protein CASRGFGTSYSGELFF.

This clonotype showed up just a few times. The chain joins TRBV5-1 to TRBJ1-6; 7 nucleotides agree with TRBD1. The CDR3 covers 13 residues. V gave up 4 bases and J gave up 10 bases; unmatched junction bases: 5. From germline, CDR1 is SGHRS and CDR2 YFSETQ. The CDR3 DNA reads TGCGCCAGCAGCCCGGGACAGAAGTCACCCCTCCACTTT. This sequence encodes CASSPGQKSPLHF.

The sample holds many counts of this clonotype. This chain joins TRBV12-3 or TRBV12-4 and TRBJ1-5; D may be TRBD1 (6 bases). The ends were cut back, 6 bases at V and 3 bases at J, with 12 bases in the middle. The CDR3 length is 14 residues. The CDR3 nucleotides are TGTGCCAGCAGGACAGGAGCTTTCAATCAGCCCCAGCATTTT. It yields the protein CASRTGAFNQPQHF.

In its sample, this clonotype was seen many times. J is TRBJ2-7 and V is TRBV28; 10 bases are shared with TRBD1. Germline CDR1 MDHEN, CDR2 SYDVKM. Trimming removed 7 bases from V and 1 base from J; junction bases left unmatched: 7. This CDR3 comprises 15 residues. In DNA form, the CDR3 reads TGTGCCAGCATCCCGGGACAGGGGACTTCCTACGAGCAGTACTTC. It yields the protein CASIPGQGTSYEQYF.

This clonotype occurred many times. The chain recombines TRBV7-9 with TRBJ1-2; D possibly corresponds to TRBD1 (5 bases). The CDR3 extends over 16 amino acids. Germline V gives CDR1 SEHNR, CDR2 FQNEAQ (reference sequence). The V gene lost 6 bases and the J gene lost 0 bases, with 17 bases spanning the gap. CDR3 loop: CASRRDQASANYGYTF. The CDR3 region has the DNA TGTGCCAGCAGAAGGGACCAGGCCTCAGCTAACTATGGCTACACCTTC.

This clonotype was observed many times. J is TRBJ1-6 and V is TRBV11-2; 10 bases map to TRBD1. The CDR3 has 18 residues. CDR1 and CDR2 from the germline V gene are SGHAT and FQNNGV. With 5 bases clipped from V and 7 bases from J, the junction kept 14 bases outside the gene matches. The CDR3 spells CASSQQNPGTGANSPLHF. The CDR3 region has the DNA TGTGCCAGCAGCCAACAAAACCCAGGGACAGGGGCGAATTCACCCCTCCACTTT.

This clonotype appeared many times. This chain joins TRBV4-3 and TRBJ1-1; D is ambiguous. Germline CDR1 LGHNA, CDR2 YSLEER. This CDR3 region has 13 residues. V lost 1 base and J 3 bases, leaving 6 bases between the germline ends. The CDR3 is CASSQGVHTEAFF. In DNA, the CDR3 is TGCGCCAGCAGCCAAGGGGTGCACACTGAAGCTTTCTTT.

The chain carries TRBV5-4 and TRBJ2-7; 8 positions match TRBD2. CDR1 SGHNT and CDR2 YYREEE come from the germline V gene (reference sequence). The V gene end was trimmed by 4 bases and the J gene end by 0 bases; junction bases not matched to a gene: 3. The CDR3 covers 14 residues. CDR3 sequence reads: CASSRGLVSYEQYF. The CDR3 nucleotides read TGTGCCAGCAGCCGGGGACTAGTCTCCTACGAGCAGTACTTC.

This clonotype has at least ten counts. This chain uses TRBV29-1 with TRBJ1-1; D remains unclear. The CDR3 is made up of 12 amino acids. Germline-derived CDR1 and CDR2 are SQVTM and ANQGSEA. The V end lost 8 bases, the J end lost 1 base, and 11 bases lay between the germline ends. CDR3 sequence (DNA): TGCAGCTCGGACGGCGGGAACACTGAAGCTTTCTTT. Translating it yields CSSDGGNTEAFF.

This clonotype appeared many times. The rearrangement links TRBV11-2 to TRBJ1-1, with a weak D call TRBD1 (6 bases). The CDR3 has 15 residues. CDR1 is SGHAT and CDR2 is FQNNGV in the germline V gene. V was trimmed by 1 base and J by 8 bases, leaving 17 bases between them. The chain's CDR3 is CASSLGETGLTEAFF. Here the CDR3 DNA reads TGTGCCAGCAGCTTAGGCGAAACAGGGCTTACCGAAGCTTTCTTT. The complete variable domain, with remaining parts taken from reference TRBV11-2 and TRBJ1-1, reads EAGVAQSPRYKIIEKRQSVAFWCNPISGHATLYWYQQILGQGPKLLIQFQNNGVVDDSQLPKDRFSAERLKGVDSTLKIQPAKLEDSAVYLCASSLGETGLTEAFFGQGTRLTVV.

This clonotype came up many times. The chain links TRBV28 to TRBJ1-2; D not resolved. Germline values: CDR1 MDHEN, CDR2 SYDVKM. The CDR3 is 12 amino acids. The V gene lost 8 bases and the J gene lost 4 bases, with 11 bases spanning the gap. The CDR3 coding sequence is TGTGCCAGCGGCCCCGGAAGCTATGGCTACACCTTC. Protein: CASGPGSYGYTF.

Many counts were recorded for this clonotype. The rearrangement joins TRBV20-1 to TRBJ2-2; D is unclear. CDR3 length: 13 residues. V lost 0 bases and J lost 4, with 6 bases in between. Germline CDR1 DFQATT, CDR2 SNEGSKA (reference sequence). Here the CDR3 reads CSARERVTGELFF. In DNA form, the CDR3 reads TGCAGTGCTAGAGAAAGGGTCACCGGGGAGCTGTTTTTT.